This T cell receptor beta chain was observed in a study of blood T cells in healthy people across ages. Sample-barcoded 5' priming and a J-beta primer mix drove a second PCR of 7 to 11 cycles. Using its own MiXCR run on the 5' RACE reads, TCRdb lists one record per CDR3 protein. This table holds fewer than 1,200,000 distinct CDR3 sequences, less than 25% found once. The germline V and J ends were trimmed by 2 bases and 8 bases, with 9 bases remaining between them. The CDR3 length is 12 residues. This clonotype showed up just a few times. These data were also filed under a second study, of T cells of mothers and their children. That investigation notes: Compared with unrelated pairs, related mother-child pairs had slightly higher, non-significant overlap.

The chain combines TRBV12-3 or TRBV12-4 with TRBJ1-2, with D unclear. This TCR was recovered from a girl aged 2 to 10 in good health. The sequenced sample consisted of blood. The CDR3 sequence: CASSLPGSGYTF. As DNA, the CDR3 is TGTGCCAGCAGTTTACCCGGAAGCGGCTACACCTTC.